The clone carrying this T cell receptor (beta chain) was counted a few times. What it binds is unknown. The V end was cut by 11 bases, the J end by 10 bases, with 15 bases between. The CDR3 runs to 11 residues. The V gene's germline CDR1 is MNHEY and CDR2 SVGAGI. This sample is part of a study of cytomegalovirus exposure and HLA in healthy donors. Study-wide points: As a later analysis revealed, most CMV-associated TCR beta chains appeared HLA-restricted. Reports indicated that the classifier achieved high specificity and sensitivity in diagnosing cytomegalovirus status. As immune exposure information, only CMV serostatus was available. Later findings reportedly placed an Asian-associated ancestry cluster below the roughly 670-donor mean for N-insertions.

The primer mix had 60 Vbeta and 13 Jbeta primers. Data came from immunoSEQ multiplex PCR; TCRdb stores just in-frame clones and leaves some out. The data show approximately 140,000 clones, roughly 78% seen once. This chain links TRBV6-5 with TRBJ2-1, with D maybe TRBD1 (6 bases). The sequenced sample was PBMCs. This receptor was taken from a man aged 35-49 years in good health and CMV-seropositive. The DNA for the CDR3 is TGTGCCGTAGACATGGGGACAGAGCAGTTCTTC. This encodes CAVDMGTEQFF.